This T cell receptor beta chain was recorded in a study of naive and memory T cell subsets. This clonotype was detected many times. The CDR3 length is 16 residues. The junction had 9 bases not matched to a gene; V was cut back by 1 base and J by 4 bases. Germline lookup yields CDR1 LGHNA and CDR2 YSLEER. The library had UMIs added by 3' ligation of an oligonucleotide to TCR cDNA. Amplification of ligated cDNA took four PCR rounds with SP2 and nested alpha and beta constant primers. For blood and skin samples, reverse transcription used TCR alpha and beta constant primers. MiXCR, run by TCRdb on the 5' RACE reads, gives a single entry per CDR3 protein. The table lists around 56,000 distinct CDR3 sequences, 6% to 8% of them singletons.

The chain carries TRBV4-3 and TRBJ1-1; 7 bases agree with TRBD1. The clonotype was recovered from a female donor in good health. The CDR3 region has the DNA TGCGCCAGCAGCCAAGCCCCAGGACAGGTTCTCACTGAAGCTTTCTTT. It yields the protein CASSQAPGQVLTEAFF.